The table lists the clone carrying this T cell receptor beta chain with a few counts. Its matching antigen is unknown. This specimen comes from a study of post-analysis software for immune sequencing data. Points from the study as a whole: Relative to controls, patients with multiple sclerosis showed significantly lower normalized Chao1 diversity. Patients had higher frequencies than controls of roughly five TRBV segments, including TRBV5-6, TRBV5-1 and TRBV20-1.

This CDR3 comprises 15 residues. CDR1 and CDR2 (germline): LGHNA, YSLEER. Trimming at V came to 3 bases and at J to 4 bases, leaving 3 bases not matched to a gene. Prepared libraries of TCR beta cDNA carried unique molecular identifiers. One entry per CDR3 protein, called by TCRdb with MiXCR from the PCR reads. The repertoire consists of over 700,000 distinct CDR3 sequences, with just under 30% occurring once and the leading ten covering 0.55% to 0.65%. The chain has TRBV4-3 and TRBJ2-1; 10 bases fit TRBD2. This clonotype was sampled from a girl aged 10-17 years with multiple sclerosis. Material for sequencing was blood. CDR3 in amino acids: CASSQGLAQYNEQFF. The CDR3 region has the DNA TGCGCCAGCAGCCAGGGACTAGCGCAATACAATGAGCAGTTCTTC.